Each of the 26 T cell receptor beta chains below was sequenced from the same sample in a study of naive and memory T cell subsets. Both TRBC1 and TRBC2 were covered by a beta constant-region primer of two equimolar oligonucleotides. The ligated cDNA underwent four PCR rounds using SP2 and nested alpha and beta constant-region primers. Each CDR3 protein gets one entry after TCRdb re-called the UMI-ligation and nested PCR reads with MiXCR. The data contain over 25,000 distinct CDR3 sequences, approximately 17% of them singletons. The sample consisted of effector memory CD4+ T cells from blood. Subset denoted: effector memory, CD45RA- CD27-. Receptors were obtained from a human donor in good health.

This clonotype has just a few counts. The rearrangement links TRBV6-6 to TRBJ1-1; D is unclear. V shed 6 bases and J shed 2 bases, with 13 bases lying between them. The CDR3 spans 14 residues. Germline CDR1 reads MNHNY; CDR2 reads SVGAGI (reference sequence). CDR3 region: CASSPYDSNTEAFF. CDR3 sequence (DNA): TGTGCCAGCAGCCCCTATGATAGCAACACTGAAGCTTTCTTT.

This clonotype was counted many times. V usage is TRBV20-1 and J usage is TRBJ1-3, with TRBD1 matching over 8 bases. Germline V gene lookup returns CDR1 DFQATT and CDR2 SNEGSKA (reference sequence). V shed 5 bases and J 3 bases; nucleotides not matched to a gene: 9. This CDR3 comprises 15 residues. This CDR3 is CSAQPTGASGNTIYF. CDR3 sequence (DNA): TGCAGTGCTCAACCGACAGGGGCTAGTGGAAACACCATATATTTT.

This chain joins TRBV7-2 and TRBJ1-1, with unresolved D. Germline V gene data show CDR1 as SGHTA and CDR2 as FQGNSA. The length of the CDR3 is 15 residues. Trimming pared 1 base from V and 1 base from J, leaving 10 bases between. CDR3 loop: CASSLGGRRNTEAFF. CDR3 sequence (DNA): TGTGCCAGCAGCTTAGGAGGCAGGCGGAACACTGAAGCTTTCTTT.

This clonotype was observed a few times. CDR3 in DNA: TGTGCCAGCAGCGTCTCCGGGACTAGCGGGAGGGACCAAAATGAGCAGTTCTTC. Translating gives CASSVSGTSGRDQNEQFF. The chain joins TRBV9 to TRBJ2-1; TRBD2 matches 16 bases. The CDR3 runs to 18 residues. Trimming at V came to 2 bases and at J to 7 bases, leaving 9 bases not matched to a gene. Per germline, CDR1 SGDLS and CDR2 YYNGEE.

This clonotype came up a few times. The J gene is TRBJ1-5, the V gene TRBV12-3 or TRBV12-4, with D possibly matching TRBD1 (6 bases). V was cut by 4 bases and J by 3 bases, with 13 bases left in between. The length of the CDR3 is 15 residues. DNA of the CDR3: TGTGCCAGCAGTTCGACCGGGGGCCCCAATCAGCCCCAGCATTTT. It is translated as CASSSTGGPNQPQHF.

CDR3 sequence reads: CASSYSGQGQETQYF. DNA for the CDR3: TGCGCCAGCAGTTATTCCGGTCAGGGTCAAGAGACCCAGTACTTC. This chain joins TRBV5-1 and TRBJ2-5; weak D call: TRBD1 (5 bases). Trimming shortened V by 5 bases and J by 2 bases, and 16 bases separated the two germline ends. Germline V lookup: CDR1 SGHRS, CDR2 YFSETQ. The CDR3 is 15 residues long.

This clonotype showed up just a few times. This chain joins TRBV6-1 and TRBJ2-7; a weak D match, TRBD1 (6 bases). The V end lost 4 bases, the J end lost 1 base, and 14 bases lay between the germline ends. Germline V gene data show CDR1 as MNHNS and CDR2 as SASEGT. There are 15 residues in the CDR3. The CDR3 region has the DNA TGTGCCAGCAGTGTTTTGGGGACACTATCCTACGAGCAGTACTTC. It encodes CASSVLGTLSYEQYF.

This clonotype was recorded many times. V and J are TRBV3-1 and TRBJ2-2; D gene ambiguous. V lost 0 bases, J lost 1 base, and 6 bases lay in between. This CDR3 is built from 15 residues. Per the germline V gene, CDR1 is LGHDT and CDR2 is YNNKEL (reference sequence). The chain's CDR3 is CASSQELKNTGELFF. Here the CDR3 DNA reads TGTGCCAGCAGCCAAGAACTCAAGAACACCGGGGAGCTGTTTTTT. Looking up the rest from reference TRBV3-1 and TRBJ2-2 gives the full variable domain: DTAVSQTPKYLVTQMGNDKSIKCEQNLGHDTMYWYKQDSKKFLKIMFSYNNKELIINETVPNRFSPKSPDKAHLNLHINSLELGDSAVYFCASSQELKNTGELFFGEGSRLTVL.

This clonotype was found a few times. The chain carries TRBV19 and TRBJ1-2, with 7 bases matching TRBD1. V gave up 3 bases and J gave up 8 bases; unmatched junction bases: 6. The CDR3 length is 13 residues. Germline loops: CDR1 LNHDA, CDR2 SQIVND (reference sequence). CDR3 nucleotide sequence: TGTGCCAGTAGTATCCCGGGACAGAGAGGCTACACCTTC. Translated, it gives CASSIPGQRGYTF. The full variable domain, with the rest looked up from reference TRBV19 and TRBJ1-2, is DGGITQSPKYLFRKEGQNVTLSCEQNLNHDAMYWYRQDPGQGLRLIYYSQIVNDFQKGDIAEGYSVSREKKESFPLTVTSAQKNPTAFYLCASSIPGQRGYTFGSGTRLTVV.

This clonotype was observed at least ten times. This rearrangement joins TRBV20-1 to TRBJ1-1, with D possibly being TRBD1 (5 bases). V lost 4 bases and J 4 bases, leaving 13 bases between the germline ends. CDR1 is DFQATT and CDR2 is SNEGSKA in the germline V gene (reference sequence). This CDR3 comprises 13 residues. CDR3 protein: CSAIKTALTEAFF. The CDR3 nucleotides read TGCAGTGCTATAAAGACAGCCCTCACTGAAGCTTTCTTT.

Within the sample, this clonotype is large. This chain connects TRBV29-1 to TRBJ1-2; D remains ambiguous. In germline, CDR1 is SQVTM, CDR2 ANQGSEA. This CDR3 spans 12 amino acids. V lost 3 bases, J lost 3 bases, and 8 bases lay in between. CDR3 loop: CSVDRVDYGYTF. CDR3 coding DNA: TGCAGCGTTGATCGGGTCGACTATGGCTACACCTTC.

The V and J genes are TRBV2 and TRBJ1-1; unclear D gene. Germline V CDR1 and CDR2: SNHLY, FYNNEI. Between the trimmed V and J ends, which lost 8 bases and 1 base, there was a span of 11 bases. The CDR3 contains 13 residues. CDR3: CASGENANTEAFF. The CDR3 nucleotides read TGTGCCAGCGGGGAGAATGCGAACACTGAAGCTTTCTTT.

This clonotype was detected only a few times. This chain's CDR3 is CASSDRGRLVGAYNEQFF. Here the CDR3 DNA reads TGTGCCAGCAGTGACAGGGGGCGCCTAGTCGGGGCATACAATGAGCAGTTCTTC. The chain is built from TRBV6-1 and TRBJ2-1, with 8 bases fitting TRBD1. The junction had 14 bases not matched to a gene; V was cut back by 3 bases and J by 4 bases. The CDR3 extends over 18 amino acids. Germline V CDR1 and CDR2: MNHNS, SASEGT.

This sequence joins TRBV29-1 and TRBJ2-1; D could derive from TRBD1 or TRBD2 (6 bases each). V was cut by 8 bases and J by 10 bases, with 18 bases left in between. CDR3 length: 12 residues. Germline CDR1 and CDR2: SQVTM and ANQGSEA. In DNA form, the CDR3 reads TGCAGCTTTAATTGGGGGGCGGGCGAGCAGTTCTTC. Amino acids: CSFNWGAGEQFF.

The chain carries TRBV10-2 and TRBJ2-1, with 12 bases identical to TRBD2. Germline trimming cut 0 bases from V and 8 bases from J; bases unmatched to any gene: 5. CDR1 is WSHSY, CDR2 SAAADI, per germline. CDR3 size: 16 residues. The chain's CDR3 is CASSESTSGRWYEQFF. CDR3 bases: TGCGCCAGCAGTGAGTCAACTAGCGGGAGGTGGTATGAGCAGTTCTTC.

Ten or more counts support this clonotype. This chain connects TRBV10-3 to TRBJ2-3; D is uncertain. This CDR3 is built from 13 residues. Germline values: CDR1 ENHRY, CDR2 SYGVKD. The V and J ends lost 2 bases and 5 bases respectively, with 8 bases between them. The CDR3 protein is CAISEPRGDTQYF. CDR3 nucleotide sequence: TGTGCCATCAGTGAGCCTCGAGGAGATACGCAGTATTTT.

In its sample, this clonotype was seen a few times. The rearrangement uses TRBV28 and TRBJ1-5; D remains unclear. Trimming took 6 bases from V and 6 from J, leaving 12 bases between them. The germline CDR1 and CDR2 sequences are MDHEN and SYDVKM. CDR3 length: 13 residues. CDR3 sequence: CASRPGLIQPQHF. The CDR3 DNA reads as TGTGCCAGCAGACCAGGACTAATTCAGCCCCAGCATTTT.

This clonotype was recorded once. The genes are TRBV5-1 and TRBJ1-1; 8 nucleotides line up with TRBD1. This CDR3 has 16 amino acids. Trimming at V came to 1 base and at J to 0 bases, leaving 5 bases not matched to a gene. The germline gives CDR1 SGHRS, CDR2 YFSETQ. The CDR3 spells CASSLRGQGLNTEAFF. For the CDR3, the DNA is TGCGCCAGCAGCTTGAGAGGACAGGGTTTGAACACTGAAGCTTTCTTT.

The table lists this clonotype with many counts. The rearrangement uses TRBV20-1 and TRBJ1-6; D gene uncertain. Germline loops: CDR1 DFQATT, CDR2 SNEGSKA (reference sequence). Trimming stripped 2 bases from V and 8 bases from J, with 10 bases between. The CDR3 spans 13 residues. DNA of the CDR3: TGCAGTGCTAGATCTTTTAGGGATTCACCCCTCCACTTT. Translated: CSARSFRDSPLHF.

CDR3 nucleotides: TGTGCCAGCAGCCAAGGTCGGACCATTAACTATGGCTACACCTTC. Translating gives CASSQGRTINYGYTF. The V gene is TRBV4-2, the J gene TRBJ1-2; D ambiguous. The CDR3 loop spans 15 amino acids. The germline V gene encodes CDR1 LGHNA and CDR2 YNFKEQ. Trimming left V 1 base short and J 1 base short, with 10 bases between.

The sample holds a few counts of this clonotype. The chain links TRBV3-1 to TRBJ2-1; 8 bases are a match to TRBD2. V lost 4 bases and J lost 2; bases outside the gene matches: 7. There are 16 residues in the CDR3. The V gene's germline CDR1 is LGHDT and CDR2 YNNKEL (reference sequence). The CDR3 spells CASSPWGSGTYNEQFF. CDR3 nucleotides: TGTGCCAGCAGCCCTTGGGGTAGCGGGACCTACAATGAGCAGTTCTTC.

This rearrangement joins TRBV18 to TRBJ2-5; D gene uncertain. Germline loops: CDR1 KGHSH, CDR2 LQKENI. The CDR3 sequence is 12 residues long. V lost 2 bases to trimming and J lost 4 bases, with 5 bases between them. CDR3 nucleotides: TGTGCCAGCTCACCAGGGTCAGAGACCCAGTACTTC. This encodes CASSPGSETQYF.

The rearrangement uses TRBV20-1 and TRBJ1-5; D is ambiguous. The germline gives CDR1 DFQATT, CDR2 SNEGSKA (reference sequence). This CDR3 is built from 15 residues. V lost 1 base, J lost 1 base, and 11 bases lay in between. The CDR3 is CSARGDGVSNQPQHF. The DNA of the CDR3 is TGCAGTGCTAGAGGCGACGGTGTGAGCAATCAGCCCCAGCATTTT.

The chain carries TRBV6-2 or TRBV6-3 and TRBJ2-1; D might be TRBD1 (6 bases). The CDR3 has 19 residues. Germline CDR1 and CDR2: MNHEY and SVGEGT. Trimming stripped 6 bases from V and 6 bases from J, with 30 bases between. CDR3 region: CASRSGNGQPVANFNEQFF. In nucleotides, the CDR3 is TGTGCCAGCAGAAGTGGAAACGGACAGCCGGTGGCCAACTTCAATGAGCAGTTCTTC.

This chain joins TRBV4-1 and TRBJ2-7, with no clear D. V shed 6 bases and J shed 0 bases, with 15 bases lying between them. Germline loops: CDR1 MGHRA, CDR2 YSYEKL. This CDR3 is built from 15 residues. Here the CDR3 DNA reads TGCGCCAGCAGTCAGACTCTTCAGAGCTCCTACGAGCAGTACTTC. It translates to CASSQTLQSSYEQYF.

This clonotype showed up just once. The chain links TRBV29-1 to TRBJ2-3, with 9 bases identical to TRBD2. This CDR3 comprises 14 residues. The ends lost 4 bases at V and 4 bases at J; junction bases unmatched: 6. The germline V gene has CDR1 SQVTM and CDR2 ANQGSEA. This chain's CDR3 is CSVGASGTADTQYF. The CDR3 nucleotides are TGCAGCGTTGGGGCTAGCGGGACCGCAGATACGCAGTATTTT.